This is a list of T cell receptor beta chains from one sample in a study of radiation and T cells in renal cell carcinoma. This table comes from immunoSEQ multiplex PCR, and its TCRdb copy is limited to in-frame clones, with some not included. The data contain approximately 92,000 clones, 70% to 90% of them singletons. The sequencing here drew on blood, taken from a patient whose treatment included radiotherapy and nephrectomy. These receptors were collected from a man in his fifties or sixties with renal cell carcinoma. CDR3s include the opening cysteine and the closing phenylalanine or tryptophan. D genes are given only for firm matches. Size values are once, few and many counts, or a class for expanded clones, and some rows have none.

.	.	TRBV15	TRBJ2-7	CATSREQGYEQYF	TGTGCCACCAGCAGGGAGCAGGGCTACGAGCAGTACTTC
.	.	TRBV23-1	TRBJ2-5	CASSQSTDYQETQYF	TGCGCCAGCAGTCAATCGACGGACTACCAAGAGACCCAGTACTTC
.	TRBD1	TRBV11-3	TRBJ2-1	CASSVTGVSEQFF	TGTGCCAGCAGCGTGACAGGGGTCTCTGAGCAGTTCTTC
few	TRBD1	TRBV28	TRBJ1-5	CASSPGQVNQPQHF	TGTGCCAGCAGCCCCGGACAGGTGAATCAGCCCCAGCATTTT
.	.	TRBV7-9	TRBJ2-1	CASSLVRMPVYAYNEQFF	TGTGCCAGCAGCTTAGTTCGAATGCCGGTATACGCCTACAATGAGCAGTTCTTC
.	.	TRBV5-8	TRBJ1-4	CASSKGGAVEKLFF	TGTGCCAGCAGCAAAGGGGGGGCGGTCGAAAAACTGTTTTTT
once	TRBD2	TRBV19	TRBJ2-7	CASRHTATGTISNEQYF	TGTGCCAGTAGGCATACGGCGACCGGGACTATCTCTAACGAGCAGTACTTC
once	.	TRBV10-3	TRBJ2-1	CAISDRGGYEQFF	TGTGCCATCAGTGACAGGGGCGGATATGAGCAGTTCTTC
.	TRBD1	TRBV10-3	TRBJ1-1	CAISESRTGNTEAFF	TGTGCCATCAGTGAGTCCAGGACAGGGAACACTGAAGCTTTCTTT
.	TRBD1	TRBV27	TRBJ2-7	CASSSSLFDRGGSYEQYF	TGTGCCAGCAGTTCCTCCCTCTTCGACAGGGGAGGCTCCTACGAGCAGTACTTC
.	.	TRBV7-9	TRBJ2-7	CASSPGPYEQYF	TGTGCCAGCAGCCCTGGACCCTACGAGCAGTACTTC
.	.	TRBV5-1	TRBJ2-5	CASSAGRWEETQYF	TGCGCCAGCAGCGCAGGACGGTGGGAGGAGACCCAGTACTTC
.	.	TRBV4-3	TRBJ1-1	CASSQEAGGRCFF	TGCGCCAGCAGCCAAGAGGCGGGGGGGAGATGTTTCTTT
.	TRBD1	TRBV14	TRBJ2-3	CASSRDRGHATDTQYF	TGTGCCAGCAGCCGCGACAGGGGGCATGCCACAGATACGCAGTATTTT
.	.	TRBV19	TRBJ1-6	CASSIGQIKSSYNSPLHF	TGTGCCAGTAGTATCGGACAGATCAAGAGCTCCTATAATTCACCCCTCCACTTT
.	TRBD1	TRBV12-5	TRBJ1-1	CASGLTGGYTEAFF	TGTGCTAGTGGCCTTACAGGGGGTTACACTGAAGCTTTCTTT
.	TRBD2	TRBV20-1	TRBJ2-3	CRGGSADTQYF	TGCAGGGGGGGGAGTGCAGATACGCAGTATTTT
.	TRBD2	TRBV4-1	TRBJ2-1	CASSQDRGTSVYNEQFF	TGCGCCAGCAGCCAAGATAGAGGGACTAGCGTCTACAATGAGCAGTTCTTC
.	TRBD1	TRBV15	TRBJ2-7	CATSRDRQGSYEQYF	TGTGCCACCAGCAGAGATCGACAGGGGTCCTACGAGCAGTACTTC
.	.	TRBV4-2	TRBJ2-2	CASSRRRGSTGELFF	TGTGCCAGCAGCCGTCGTAGGGGTTCAACCGGGGAGCTGTTTTTT
once	.	TRBV6-5	TRBJ1-1	CASRSFGGSTEAFF	TGTGCCAGCAGGTCCTTCGGGGGTTCCACTGAAGCTTTCTTT
once	.	TRBV18	TRBJ2-1	CASSPQGSGYNEQFF	TGTGCCAGCTCACCACAAGGGAGCGGATACAATGAGCAGTTCTTC
.	.	TRBV19	TRBJ1-2	CASSIEQTNYGYTF	TGTGCCAGTAGTATTGAACAGACTAACTATGGCTACACCTTC
.	TRBD1	TRBV10-3	TRBJ1-2	CAISSGQGDGYTF	TGTGCCATCAGTTCGGGACAGGGCGATGGCTACACCTTC
.	.	TRBV29-1	TRBJ2-5	CSVGGRASETQYF	TGCAGCGTTGGAGGACGGGCGAGCGAGACCCAGTACTTC
few	TRBD1	TRBV2	TRBJ1-3	CASSRDRAGNTIYF	TGTGCCAGCAGTCGGGACAGGGCTGGAAACACCATATATTTT
once	TRBD1	TRBV27	TRBJ2-6	CASSLDRSSGANVLTF	TGTGCCAGCAGTCTGGACAGGTCGTCTGGGGCCAACGTCCTGACTTTC
.	.	TRBV5-1	TRBJ1-1	CASSLGTGAKAFF	TGCGCCAGCAGCTTGGGGACCGGGGCTAAAGCTTTCTTT
.	TRBD1	TRBV5-1	TRBJ2-7	CASSLTWTGGPYEQYF	TGCGCCAGCAGCTTGACTTGGACAGGGGGCCCCTACGAGCAGTACTTC
.	.	TRBV2	TRBJ2-6	CASTGVGREYSGANVLTF	TGTGCCAGCACCGGAGTCGGCAGGGAGTACTCTGGGGCCAACGTCCTGACTTTC
.	.	TRBV15	TRBJ1-1	CATSRGGGYTEAFF	TGTGCCACCAGCAGAGGAGGGGGGTACACTGAAGCTTTCTTT
once	.	TRBV19	TRBJ1-2	CASQESGEGGYTF	TGTGCCAGTCAAGAGTCAGGGGAAGGTGGCTACACCTTC